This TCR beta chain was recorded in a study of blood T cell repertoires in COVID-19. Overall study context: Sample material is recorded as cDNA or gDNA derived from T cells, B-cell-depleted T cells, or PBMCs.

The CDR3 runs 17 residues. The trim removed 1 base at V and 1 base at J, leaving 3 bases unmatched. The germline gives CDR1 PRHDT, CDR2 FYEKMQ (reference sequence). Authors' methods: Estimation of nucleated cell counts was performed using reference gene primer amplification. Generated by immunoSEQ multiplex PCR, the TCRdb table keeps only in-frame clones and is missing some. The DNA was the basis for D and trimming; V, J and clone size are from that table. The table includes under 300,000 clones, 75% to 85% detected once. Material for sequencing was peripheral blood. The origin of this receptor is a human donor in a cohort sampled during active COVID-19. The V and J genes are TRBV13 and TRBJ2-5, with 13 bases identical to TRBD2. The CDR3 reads CASSLVGLAGTQETQYF. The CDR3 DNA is TGTGCCAGCAGCTTAGTGGGACTAGCGGGAACCCAAGAGACCCAGTACTTC.